This TCR beta chain was found in a study of T cell responses to AZD1222 COVID-19 vaccine. The method was immunoSEQ multiplex PCR; TCRdb's version includes in-frame clones alone and lacks a portion of them. The sample includes approximately 100,000 clones, about nine tenths of them seen just once. This CDR3 contains 16 residues. Trimming left V 1 base short and J 2 bases short, with 11 bases between. Germline V CDR1 and CDR2: KGHSH, LQKENI. Sample: peripheral blood, taken 28 days after the second AZD1222 dose. The chain carries TRBV18 and TRBJ2-2, with a possible D match to TRBD2 (6 bases). This sequence originates from an adult who received the AZD1222 COVID-19 vaccine. For the CDR3, the DNA is TGTGCCAGCTCACCACGGCGGGGACCCAACACCGGGGAGCTGTTTTTT. Residues: CASSPRRGPNTGELFF.